This TCR beta chain was documented in a study of Graves' ophthalmopathy and Graves' hyperthyroidism. On the study more broadly: Pretreatment peripheral blood was obtained at initial diagnosis.

The sample holds many counts of this clonotype. Antigen specificity is unknown. CDR3 regions of TCR beta were amplified from RNA transcripts. The first round was an RT-PCR with HTBI primers, and the second round was a multiplex PCR. Each CDR3 protein is one row after TCRdb ran MiXCR on the multiplex PCR reads. The table lists under 350,000 distinct CDR3 sequences, under 20% of them singletons. Findings and limits, study-wide: Ophthalmopathy versus stable hyperthyroidism: 13-signature model gave 87.88% sensitivity, 65% to 82% specificity. Ophthalmopathy progression prediction by the model yielded a sensitivity of 70.59% and a specificity of nearly 75%.

CDR1 and CDR2 from the germline V gene are SGDLS and YYNGEE. V was cut by 0 bases and J by 5 bases, with 11 bases left in between. The CDR3 has 14 amino acids. The V and J genes are TRBV9 and TRBJ2-5, with a possible D match to TRBD1 (5 bases). The source material was peripheral blood. The clonotype was recovered from an adult man with Graves' ophthalmopathy. The CDR3 region has the DNA TGTGCCAGCAGCGTAGGTAGGGGTACGGAGACCCAGTACTTC. This codes for CASSVGRGTETQYF.